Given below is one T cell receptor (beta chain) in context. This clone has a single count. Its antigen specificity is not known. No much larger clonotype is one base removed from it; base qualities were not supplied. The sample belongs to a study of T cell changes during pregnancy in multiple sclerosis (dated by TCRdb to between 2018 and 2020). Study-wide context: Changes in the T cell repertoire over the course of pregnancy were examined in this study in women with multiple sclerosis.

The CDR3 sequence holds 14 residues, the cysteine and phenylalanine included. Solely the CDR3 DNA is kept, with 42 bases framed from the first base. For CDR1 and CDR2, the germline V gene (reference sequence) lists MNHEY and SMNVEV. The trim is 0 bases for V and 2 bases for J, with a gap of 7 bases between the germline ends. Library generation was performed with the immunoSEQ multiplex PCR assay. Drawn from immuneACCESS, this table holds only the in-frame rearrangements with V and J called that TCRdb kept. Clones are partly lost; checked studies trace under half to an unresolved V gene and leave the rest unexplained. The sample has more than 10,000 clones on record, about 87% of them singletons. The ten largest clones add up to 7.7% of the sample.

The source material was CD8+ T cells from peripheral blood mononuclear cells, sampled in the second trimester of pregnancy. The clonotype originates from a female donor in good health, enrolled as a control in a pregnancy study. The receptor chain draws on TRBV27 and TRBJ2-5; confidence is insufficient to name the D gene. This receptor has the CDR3 CASSLSFVQETQYF. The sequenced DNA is TGTGCCAGCAGTTTATCGTTCGTACAAGAGACCCAGTACTTC.